Listed below are T cell receptor beta chains from one sample, sequenced in a study of T cells in Graves' hyperthyroidism and ophthalmopathy. In TCRdb, the multiplex PCR reads were re-called with MiXCR into one record per CDR3 protein. The table includes over 700,000 distinct CDR3 sequences, over 35% detected once. The specimen sequenced was blood. Every receptor here comes from a man between 18 and 35 years old with Graves' hyperthyroidism. The CDR3 runs from the conserved cysteine through the conserved F or W. A D gene is named only where the DNA matches it firmly. The size of a clone is reported for some rows only, either as once, few or many, or as a class for expanded clones.

>many|TRBV12-3/TRBV12-4|NA|TRBJ1-6
CASSTDQGSPLHF
TGTGCCAGCAGTACGGACCAGGGTTCACCCCTCCACTTT
>few|TRBV7-2|TRBD2|TRBJ2-5
CASSLVPAGVWETQYF
TGTGCCAGCAGCTTAGTTCCAGCGGGAGTCTGGGAGACCCAGTACTTC
>NA|TRBV29-1|TRBD1|TRBJ1-2
CSVVLGQINYGYTF
TGCAGCGTTGTCCTGGGACAGATTAACTATGGCTACACCTTC
>few|TRBV7-6|NA|TRBJ1-5
CASKSMGVTNQPQHF
TGTGCCAGCAAATCAATGGGTGTTACCAATCAGCCCCAGCATTTT
>NA|TRBV2|NA|TRBJ1-6
CASPYEGYSPLHF
TGTGCCAGCCCCTACGAGGGCTATTCACCCCTCCACTTT
>NA|TRBV10-3|TRBD1|TRBJ1-6
CATGTGGANSPLHF
TGTGCCACCGGGACAGGGGGCGCGAATTCACCCCTCCACTTT
>once|TRBV7-2|NA|TRBJ2-6
CASSTDRANVLTF
TGTGCCAGCAGCACGGACAGGGCCAACGTCCTGACTTTC
>NA|TRBV12-3/TRBV12-4|NA|TRBJ1-2
CASSLGSSGGYTF
TGTGCCAGCAGTTTGGGATCGTCTGGGGGCTACACCTTC
>many|TRBV19|NA|TRBJ1-5
CASSADYRPQHF
TGTGCCAGTAGTGCCGACTATCGGCCCCAGCATTTT
>few|TRBV12-3/TRBV12-4|TRBD1|TRBJ2-2
CASRVVGTGSTGELFF
TGTGCCAGCAGGGTTGTTGGGACAGGGTCCACCGGGGAGCTGTTTTTT
>many|TRBV7-6|NA|TRBJ2-7
CASSETGMVYEQYF
TGTGCCAGCAGCGAAACAGGGATGGTCTACGAGCAGTACTTC
>NA|TRBV20-1|NA|TRBJ2-5
CSAGGGAGTQYF
TGCAGTGCTGGCGGTGGGGCCGGGACCCAGTACTTC
>NA|TRBV20-1|NA|TRBJ1-2
CSASSGGWNYGYTF
TGCAGTGCTTCTTCGGGGGGTTGGAACTATGGCTACACCTTC
>many|TRBV7-8|NA|TRBJ1-5
CASSLNAGPNQPQHF
TGTGCCAGCAGCTTAAATGCAGGGCCAAATCAGCCCCAGCATTTT
>NA|TRBV7-9|TRBD1|TRBJ1-1
CASSGRDRGGAFF
TGTGCCAGCAGCGGCCGGGACAGGGGGGGAGCTTTCTTT
>NA|TRBV7-2|NA|TRBJ2-5
CASSSVAGLETQYF
TGTGCCAGCAGCTCAGTCGCGGGATTAGAGACCCAGTACTTC
>NA|TRBV4-1|NA|TRBJ2-7
CASSQGFTYEQYF
TGCGCCAGCAGCCAAGGGTTTACCTACGAGCAGTACTTC
>few|TRBV6-6|NA|TRBJ1-5
CASSYGGRQPQHF
TGTGCCAGCAGTTACGGGGGACGTCAGCCCCAGCATTTT
>NA|TRBV29-1|NA|TRBJ1-2
CSAGTYGYTF
TGCAGCGCCGGGACCTATGGCTACACCTTC
>NA|TRBV2|NA|TRBJ1-3
CASRKDQANTIYF
TGTGCCAGCAGGAAAGACCAGGCAAACACCATATATTTT
>many|TRBV2|NA|TRBJ2-7
CASREYEQYF
TGTGCCAGCCGAGAGTACGAGCAGTACTTC
>NA|TRBV7-9|NA|TRBJ2-2
CASSLARQGPGELFF
TGTGCCAGCAGCTTAGCGCGGCAGGGTCCCGGGGAGCTGTTTTTT
>few|TRBV5-1|NA|TRBJ2-7
CASSLVSGNSYEQYF
TGCGCCAGCAGCTTGGTTTCAGGGAATTCCTACGAGCAGTACTTC
>NA|TRBV11-1|NA|TRBJ2-2
CASSLARAGELFF
TGTGCCAGCAGCTTAGCACGGGCCGGGGAGCTGTTTTTT
>many|TRBV9|TRBD1|TRBJ1-4
CASAGTGNEKLFF
TGTGCCAGCGCCGGGACAGGGAATGAAAAACTGTTTTTT
>few|TRBV5-1|TRBD2|TRBJ2-5
CASRGLAGPDQETQYF
TGCGCCAGCAGGGGCCTAGCGGGACCCGATCAAGAGACCCAGTACTTC
>NA|TRBV20-1|NA|TRBJ1-2
CSAREPITNYGYTF
TGCAGTGCTAGAGAACCCATAACTAACTATGGCTACACCTTC
>few|TRBV2|NA|TRBJ1-1
CATRVENTEAFF
TGTGCCACCAGGGTCGAGAACACTGAAGCTTTCTTT
>few|TRBV5-1|TRBD1|TRBJ1-2
CASSPGQGSAYGYTF
TGCGCCAGCAGCCCGGGACAGGGATCTGCCTATGGCTACACCTTC
>many|TRBV29-1|TRBD1|TRBJ1-2
CSVDPLGQGGNGYTF
TGCAGCGTTGACCCGTTGGGACAGGGGGGGAATGGCTACACCTTC
>NA|TRBV20-1|NA|TRBJ2-5
CSFTGRQETQYF
TGCAGTTTTACAGGGCGCCAAGAGACCCAGTACTTC
>few|TRBV7-2|TRBD1|TRBJ2-2
CASSFSTGSRGELFF
TGTGCCAGCAGCTTTTCGACAGGGAGTAGGGGGGAGCTGTTTTTT
>NA|TRBV29-1|TRBD2|TRBJ2-7
CSVRSGGSYEQYF
TGCAGCGTCCGTAGCGGGGGCTCGTACGAGCAGTACTTC
>NA|TRBV5-1|NA|TRBJ2-2
CASSLEVGLRGGGELFF
TGCGCCAGCAGCCTCGAGGTCGGGCTCAGAGGGGGCGGGGAGCTGTTTTTT
>NA|TRBV12-3/TRBV12-4|NA|TRBJ1-5
CATMEGNQPQHF
TGTGCCACCATGGAGGGTAATCAGCCCCAGCATTTT
>few|TRBV20-1|NA|TRBJ2-2
CSCRETGELFF
TGCAGTTGTCGGGAAACCGGGGAGCTGTTTTTT
>NA|TRBV5-6|NA|TRBJ1-3
CASSRLAGANSGNTIYF
TGTGCCAGCAGCCGACTAGCGGGGGCCAACTCTGGAAACACCATATATTTT
>many|TRBV10-1|NA|TRBJ2-7
CASSDRFGYEQYF
TGCGCCAGCAGTGATCGGTTTGGGTACGAGCAGTACTTC
>NA|TRBV4-3|TRBD2|TRBJ2-7
CASGGERDYEQYF
TGCGCCAGCGGGGGGGAAAGAGACTACGAGCAGTACTTC
>once|TRBV20-1|TRBD1|TRBJ1-1
CSARDRARGPLMNTEAFF
TGCAGTGCTAGAGATAGAGCCAGGGGGCCCCTTATGAACACTGAAGCTTTCTTT
>NA|TRBV7-2|NA|TRBJ2-7
CASSSWRVQGDEQYF
TGTGCCAGCAGCTCGTGGAGGGTGCAGGGCGACGAGCAGTACTTC
>few|TRBV27|TRBD1|TRBJ2-7
CASRAADRGPVNEQYF
TGTGCCAGCAGGGCCGCGGACAGGGGGCCTGTTAACGAGCAGTACTTC